A single TCR beta chain is shown here with its context. The antigen remains undetermined. This record belongs to a study of cytomegalovirus exposure and HLA in healthy donors. Overall study results and limits: Links to common viral pathogens appeared, in a later analysis, for several of the most significant clusters. According to an earlier analysis, most TCR beta V segments yielded productive rearrangements about 87% or about 30% of the time.

The CDR3 length is 13 residues. The germline CDR1 and CDR2 sequences are SGHNT and YENEEA. The PCR was carried out with 60 Vbeta primers and 13 Jbeta primers. Measured with immunoSEQ multiplex PCR; TCRdb has only the in-frame clones, and not every one. The table lists about 160,000 clones. V gene TRBV11-3 combines with J gene TRBJ2-5; 7 bases line up with TRBD1. The J call may be mistaken, given a closer DNA end match to TRBJ2-7. Sequencing input: PBMCs. The sequence was collected from a man aged 25-45 years in good health and CMV-seronegative. CDR3 nucleotides: TGTGCCAGCAGCCGGGACAGCTCCTACGAGCAGTACTTC. This gives the protein CASSRDSSYEQYF.